This is a list of T cell receptor beta chains from one sample in a study of early stage breast cancer tumors. Profiled with immunoSEQ multiplex PCR; TCRdb holds only in-frame clones, not every one. Here the sample spans around 40,000 clones, over 65% being singletons. The sample consisted of blood. The receptors here all came from a person in their sixties or seventies with breast cancer. CDR3s include the opening cysteine and the closing phenylalanine or tryptophan. Each record gives: V gene, D gene, J gene, clone size, CDR3 protein, CDR3 DNA. A D gene is named only where the DNA matches it firmly. Not every row has a clone size; where given, it reads once, few, many or a size class.

v_call: TRBV29-1
d_call: NA
j_call: TRBJ1-4
clone_size: NA
cdr3_aa: CSVGLSRGEKLFF
cdr3_nt: TGCAGCGTTGGATTATCTAGGGGAGAAAAACTGTTTTTT

v_call: TRBV2
d_call: NA
j_call: TRBJ1-3
clone_size: NA
cdr3_aa: CASSLLANTIYF
cdr3_nt: TGTGCCAGCAGCCTCCTCGCTAACACCATATATTTT

v_call: TRBV11-3
d_call: TRBD2
j_call: TRBJ2-7
clone_size: NA
cdr3_aa: CASTRGTSGKFPGYEQYF
cdr3_nt: TGTGCCAGCACTCGGGGCACTAGCGGGAAATTCCCCGGGTACGAGCAGTACTTC

v_call: TRBV5-4
d_call: NA
j_call: TRBJ1-1
clone_size: NA
cdr3_aa: CASSFRGHTEAFF
cdr3_nt: TGTGCCAGCAGCTTCCGGGGGCACACTGAAGCTTTCTTT

v_call: TRBV10-3
d_call: NA
j_call: TRBJ2-3
clone_size: NA
cdr3_aa: CAISGLGGTTDTQYF
cdr3_nt: TGTGCCATCAGTGGCTTGGGCGGGACCACAGATACGCAGTATTTT

v_call: TRBV28
d_call: TRBD1
j_call: TRBJ1-4
clone_size: NA
cdr3_aa: CASKTGGEKLFF
cdr3_nt: TGTGCCAGCAAAACAGGGGGTGAAAAACTGTTTTTT

v_call: TRBV5-6
d_call: NA
j_call: TRBJ1-1
clone_size: NA
cdr3_aa: CASSLLGRTKNTEAFF
cdr3_nt: TGTGCCAGCAGCTTACTCGGACGGACAAAAAACACTGAAGCTTTCTTT

v_call: TRBV18
d_call: NA
j_call: TRBJ2-3
clone_size: NA
cdr3_aa: CASSPPRDISTDTQYF
cdr3_nt: TGTGCCAGCTCACCACCGAGGGACATCAGCACAGATACGCAGTATTTT

v_call: TRBV7-2
d_call: NA
j_call: TRBJ1-5
clone_size: NA
cdr3_aa: CASSLRGGTYSNQPQHF
cdr3_nt: TGTGCCAGCAGCTTAAGGGGGGGGACTTATAGCAATCAGCCCCAGCATTTT

v_call: TRBV9
d_call: NA
j_call: TRBJ2-1
clone_size: NA
cdr3_aa: CASSVAGQSEQFF
cdr3_nt: TGTGCCAGCAGCGTAGCAGGGCAGAGTGAGCAGTTCTTC

v_call: TRBV6-1
d_call: NA
j_call: TRBJ1-5
clone_size: NA
cdr3_aa: CASSEAPAANQPQHF
cdr3_nt: TGTGCCAGCAGTGAAGCGCCGGCAGCGAATCAGCCCCAGCATTTT

v_call: TRBV7-3
d_call: TRBD2
j_call: TRBJ2-3
clone_size: NA
cdr3_aa: CASSLAGGFGDTQYF
cdr3_nt: TGTGCCAGCAGCTTAGCGGGGGGGTTCGGGGATACGCAGTATTTT

v_call: TRBV4-1
d_call: NA
j_call: TRBJ2-5
clone_size: NA
cdr3_aa: CASSQERLNPWGDAQYF
cdr3_nt: TGCGCCAGCAGCCAAGAAAGATTGAACCCATGGGGAGATGCCCAGTACTTC

v_call: TRBV18
d_call: NA
j_call: TRBJ1-1
clone_size: few
cdr3_aa: CASSPGITNTEAFF
cdr3_nt: TGTGCCAGCTCACCCGGAATCACGAACACTGAAGCTTTCTTT

v_call: TRBV13
d_call: TRBD1
j_call: TRBJ2-7
clone_size: few
cdr3_aa: CASSSGTGYYEQYF
cdr3_nt: TGTGCCAGCAGCTCCGGGACAGGATACTACGAGCAGTACTTC

v_call: TRBV28
d_call: NA
j_call: TRBJ2-6
clone_size: NA
cdr3_aa: CASSTTGPSSGANVLTF
cdr3_nt: TGTGCCAGCAGTACAACAGGACCTAGCTCTGGGGCCAACGTCCTGACTTTC

v_call: TRBV7-2
d_call: NA
j_call: TRBJ1-2
clone_size: NA
cdr3_aa: CASSLVGTDYGYTF
cdr3_nt: TGTGCCAGCAGCTTAGTTGGGACGGACTATGGCTACACCTTC

v_call: TRBV4-1
d_call: NA
j_call: TRBJ2-5
clone_size: NA
cdr3_aa: CASSQEGVGETQYF
cdr3_nt: TGCGCCAGCAGCCAAGAAGGCGTGGGAGAGACCCAGTACTTC

v_call: TRBV11-2
d_call: TRBD2
j_call: TRBJ2-2
clone_size: NA
cdr3_aa: CASSQRGSTTGELFF
cdr3_nt: TGTGCCAGCAGTCAACGCGGGAGTACCACCGGGGAGCTGTTTTTT

v_call: TRBV19
d_call: TRBD1
j_call: TRBJ1-1
clone_size: NA
cdr3_aa: CASSITGAATEAFF
cdr3_nt: TGTGCCAGTAGTATAACAGGGGCAGCCACTGAAGCTTTCTTT

v_call: TRBV27
d_call: TRBD1
j_call: TRBJ1-2
clone_size: few
cdr3_aa: CASSLSLGQGAVFPYGYTF
cdr3_nt: TGTGCCAGCAGTTTATCTTTGGGACAGGGTGCTGTTTTTCCCTATGGCTACACCTTC

v_call: TRBV4-1
d_call: TRBD1
j_call: TRBJ1-2
clone_size: once
cdr3_aa: CASSQPRGTGEGYTF
cdr3_nt: TGCGCCAGCAGCCAACCTCGCGGGACAGGGGAAGGCTACACCTTC